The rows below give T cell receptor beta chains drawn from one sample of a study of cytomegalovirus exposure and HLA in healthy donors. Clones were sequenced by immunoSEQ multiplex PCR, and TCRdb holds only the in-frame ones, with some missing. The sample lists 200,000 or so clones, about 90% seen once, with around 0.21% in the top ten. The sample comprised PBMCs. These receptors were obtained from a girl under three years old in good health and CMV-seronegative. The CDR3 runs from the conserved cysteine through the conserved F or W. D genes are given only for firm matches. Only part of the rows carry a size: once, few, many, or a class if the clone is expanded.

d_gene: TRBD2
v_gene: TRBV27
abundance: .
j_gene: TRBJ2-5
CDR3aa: CASTVVGGQETQYF
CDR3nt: TGTGCCAGCACCGTCGTGGGAGGGCAGGAGACCCAGTACTTC

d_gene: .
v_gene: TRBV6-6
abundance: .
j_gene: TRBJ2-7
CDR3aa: CASRRDSSYEQYF
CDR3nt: TGTGCCAGCCGCCGGGACTCATCCTACGAGCAGTACTTC

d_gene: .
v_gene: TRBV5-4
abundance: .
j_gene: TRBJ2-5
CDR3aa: CASSFNSEEETQYF
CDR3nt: TGTGCCAGCAGCTTCAATTCCGAGGAGGAGACCCAGTACTTC

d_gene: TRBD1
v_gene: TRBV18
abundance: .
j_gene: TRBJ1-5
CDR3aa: CASSRDSNQPQHF
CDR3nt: TGTGCCAGCTCACGGGACAGTAATCAGCCCCAGCATTTT

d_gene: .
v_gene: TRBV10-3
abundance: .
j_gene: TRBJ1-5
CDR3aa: CAISESPDSNQPQHF
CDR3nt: TGTGCCATCAGTGAGTCGCCAGATAGCAATCAGCCCCAGCATTTT

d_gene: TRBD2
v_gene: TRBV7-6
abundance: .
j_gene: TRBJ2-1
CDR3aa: CASSVAFREGEQFF
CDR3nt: TGTGCCAGCAGCGTCGCCTTCAGGGAGGGTGAGCAGTTCTTC

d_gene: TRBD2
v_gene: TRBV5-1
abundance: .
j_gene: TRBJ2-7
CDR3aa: CASSLAERERENYEQYF
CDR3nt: TGCGCCAGCAGCTTGGCCGAACGGGAGCGGGAGAACTACGAGCAGTACTTC

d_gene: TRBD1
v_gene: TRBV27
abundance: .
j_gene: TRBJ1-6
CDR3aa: CASSYKAVDRGRSPLHF
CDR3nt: TGTGCCAGCAGTTATAAGGCTGTGGACAGGGGGCGTTCACCCCTCCACTTT

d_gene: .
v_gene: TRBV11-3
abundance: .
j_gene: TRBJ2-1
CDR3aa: CASSPGADEQFF
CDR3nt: TGTGCCAGCAGCCCAGGGGCAGATGAGCAGTTCTTC

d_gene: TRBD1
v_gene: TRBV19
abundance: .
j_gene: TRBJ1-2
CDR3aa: CASSIPGQGARGMGGYTF
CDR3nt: TGTGCCAGTAGTATTCCGGGACAGGGGGCCCGCGGTATGGGTGGCTACACCTTC

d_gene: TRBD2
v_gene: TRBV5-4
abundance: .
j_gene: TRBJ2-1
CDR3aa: CASSSVFGGGLNEQFF
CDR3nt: TGTGCCAGCAGTAGCGTCTTTGGCGGGGGACTCAATGAGCAGTTCTTC

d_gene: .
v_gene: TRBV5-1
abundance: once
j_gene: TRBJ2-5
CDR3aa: CASSPGGQQETQYF
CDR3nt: TGCGCCAGCAGCCCAGGAGGACAGCAAGAGACCCAGTACTTC

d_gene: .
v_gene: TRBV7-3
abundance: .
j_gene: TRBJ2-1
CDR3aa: CASSERATYNEQFF
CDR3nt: TGTGCCAGCAGCGAGCGGGCCACCTACAATGAGCAGTTCTTC

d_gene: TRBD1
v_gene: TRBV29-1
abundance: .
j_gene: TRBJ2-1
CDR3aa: CSVGDRALFEQFF
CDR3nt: TGCAGCGTTGGGGACAGGGCATTGTTTGAGCAGTTCTTC

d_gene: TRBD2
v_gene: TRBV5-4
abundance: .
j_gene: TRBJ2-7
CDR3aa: CASSFGREVYEQYF
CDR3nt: TGTGCCAGCAGCTTCGGGCGGGAGGTCTACGAGCAGTACTTC

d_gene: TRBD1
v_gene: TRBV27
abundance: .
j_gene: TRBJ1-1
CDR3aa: CASSPQGAAEAFF
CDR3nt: TGTGCCAGCAGCCCTCAGGGGGCTGCGGAAGCTTTCTTT

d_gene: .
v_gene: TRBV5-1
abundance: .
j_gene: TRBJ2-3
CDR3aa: CASSSGASTDTQYF
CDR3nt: TGCGCCAGCAGCTCAGGGGCTAGCACAGATACGCAGTATTTT

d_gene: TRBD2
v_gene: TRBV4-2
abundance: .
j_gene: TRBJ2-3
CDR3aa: CASSQELSGGIDTQYF
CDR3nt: TGTGCCAGCAGCCAAGAGCTTAGCGGGGGGATCGATACGCAGTATTTT

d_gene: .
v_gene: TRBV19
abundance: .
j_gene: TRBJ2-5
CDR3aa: CASSPSFLDGGEQYF
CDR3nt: TGTGCCAGTAGTCCTTCCTTCCTCGATGGAGGGGAGCAGTACTTC

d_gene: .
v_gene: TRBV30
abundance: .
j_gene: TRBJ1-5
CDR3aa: CAWSVGGDQPQHF
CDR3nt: TGTGCCTGGAGTGTGGGGGGGGATCAGCCCCAGCATTTT

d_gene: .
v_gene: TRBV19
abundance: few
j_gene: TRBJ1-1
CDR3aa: CASKRVGSPEAFF
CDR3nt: TGTGCCAGTAAGAGGGTAGGGTCGCCTGAAGCTTTCTTT

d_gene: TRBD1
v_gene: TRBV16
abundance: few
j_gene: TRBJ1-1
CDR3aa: CASSQSGQGAFF
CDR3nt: TGTGCCAGCAGCCAATCGGGACAGGGAGCTTTCTTT

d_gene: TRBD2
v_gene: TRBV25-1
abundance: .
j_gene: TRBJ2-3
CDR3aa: CASSDNRLAGITDTQYF
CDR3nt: TGTGCCAGCAGTGATAACCGACTAGCGGGGATCACAGATACGCAGTATTTT

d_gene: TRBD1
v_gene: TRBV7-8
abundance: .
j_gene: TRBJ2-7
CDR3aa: CASSQITGDEQYF
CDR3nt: TGTGCCAGCAGCCAAATTACAGGGGACGAGCAGTACTTC

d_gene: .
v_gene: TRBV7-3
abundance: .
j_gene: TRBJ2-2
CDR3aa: CASSLQLHGELFF
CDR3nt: TGTGCCAGCAGCCTACAGCTACACGGGGAGCTGTTTTTT

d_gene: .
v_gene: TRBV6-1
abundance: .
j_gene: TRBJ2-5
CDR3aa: CASSRGQQETQYF
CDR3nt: TGTGCCAGCAGTCGTGGACAGCAAGAGACCCAGTACTTC

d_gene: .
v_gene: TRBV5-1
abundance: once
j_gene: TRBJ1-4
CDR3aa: CASSLGQVNEKLFF
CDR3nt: TGCGCCAGCAGCTTGGGGCAGGTTAATGAAAAACTGTTTTTT

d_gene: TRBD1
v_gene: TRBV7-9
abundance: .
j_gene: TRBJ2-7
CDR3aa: CASSLVRPGGYEQYF
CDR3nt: TGTGCCAGCAGCTTAGTTCGCCCAGGGGGCTACGAGCAGTACTTC

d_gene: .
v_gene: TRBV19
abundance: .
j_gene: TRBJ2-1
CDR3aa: CASSISMMTQQFF
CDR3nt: TGTGCCAGTAGTATTAGTATGATGACACAGCAGTTCTTC

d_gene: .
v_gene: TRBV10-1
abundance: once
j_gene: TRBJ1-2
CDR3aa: CASIPTAEQSEHFYGYTF
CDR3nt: TGCGCCAGCATCCCCACCGCAGAACAGTCCGAGCACTTCTATGGCTACACCTTC

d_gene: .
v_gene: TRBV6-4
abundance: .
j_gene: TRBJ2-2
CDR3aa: CASSAGTNTGELFF
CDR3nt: TGTGCCAGCAGTGCGGGAACGAACACCGGGGAGCTGTTTTTT

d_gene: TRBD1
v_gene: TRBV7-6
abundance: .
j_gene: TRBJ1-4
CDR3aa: CASSVVESDRGWGEKLFF
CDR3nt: TGTGCCAGCAGCGTAGTCGAAAGCGACAGGGGTTGGGGTGAAAAACTGTTTTTT

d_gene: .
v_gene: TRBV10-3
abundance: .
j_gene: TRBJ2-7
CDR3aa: CATSGLKGRYEQYF
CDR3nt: TGTGCCACTTCAGGACTGAAGGGGAGGTACGAGCAGTACTTC

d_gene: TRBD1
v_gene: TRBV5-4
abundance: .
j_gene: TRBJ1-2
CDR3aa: CASSLLQGENYGYTF
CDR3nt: TGTGCCAGCAGCTTGTTGCAGGGGGAGAACTATGGCTACACCTTC